These 17 T cell receptor beta chains were all obtained from the same sample, sequenced in a study of response to subunit inactivated influenza vaccine. TCRdb passed the RT-PCR reads through MiXCR, listing each CDR3 protein once. The profile shows roughly 630,000 distinct CDR3 sequences, less than 15% of them singletons. Sequenced here: PBMCs from blood, sampled around two weeks before vaccination. These receptors came from a man in his fifties or sixties who received an inactivated influenza vaccine.

This rearrangement joins TRBV20-1 to TRBJ2-2; D remains ambiguous. Germline V gives CDR1 DFQATT, CDR2 SNEGSKA (reference sequence). V was trimmed by 3 bases and J by 3 bases, leaving 14 bases between them. The CDR3 contains 15 residues. The CDR3 spells CSASVGLYHTGELFF. CDR3 nucleotide sequence: TGCAGTGCTAGTGTGGGCTTATATCACACCGGGGAGCTGTTTTTT.

Ten or more counts support this clonotype. The CDR3 nucleotides read TGTGCCAGCAGCCAAGATACAGGCCCCTACGAGCAGTACTTC. Encoded protein: CASSQDTGPYEQYF. This chain links TRBV4-2 with TRBJ2-7, with a weak D call TRBD1 (5 bases). Trimming pared 0 bases from V and 2 bases from J, leaving 8 bases between. Germline CDR1 and CDR2: LGHNA and YNFKEQ. The CDR3 is 14 residues long.

In this sample, this clonotype turned up many times. The rearrangement links TRBV4-3 to TRBJ1-1; D not resolved. CDR1 LGHNA and CDR2 YSLEER come from the germline V gene. Trimming shortened V by 0 bases and J by 10 bases, and 12 bases separated the two germline ends. The CDR3 contains 13 residues. In DNA form, the CDR3 reads TGCGCCAGCAGCCAAGATCGAGTTACGGGAGCTTTCTTT. The encoded protein is CASSQDRVTGAFF.

This clonotype was counted between two and nine times. J is TRBJ2-7 and V is TRBV6-1; the match to TRBD1 covers 9 bases. After removal of 8 bases from V and 3 bases from J, the junction contained 5 bases not matched to a gene. Germline V CDR1 and CDR2: MNHNS, SASEGT. This CDR3 has 13 amino acids. This CDR3 is CASLRQGGYEQYF. The CDR3 nucleotides are TGTGCCAGCTTAAGACAGGGGGGCTACGAGCAGTACTTC.

This chain uses TRBV5-1 with TRBJ2-3; the D gene is possibly TRBD1 (5 bases). V shed 0 bases and J shed 4 bases, with 15 bases lying between them. The CDR3 runs 16 residues. Per germline, CDR1 SGHRS and CDR2 YFSETQ. The CDR3 sequence: CASSLAGQGVADTQYF. For the CDR3, the DNA is TGCGCCAGCAGCTTGGCCGGGCAAGGGGTGGCAGATACGCAGTATTTT.

The chain recombines TRBV9 with TRBJ2-5; D might be TRBD2 (5 bases). The CDR3 spans 14 residues. Germline V gene sequence: CDR1 SGDLS, CDR2 YYNGEE. The V gene lost 4 bases and the J gene lost 0 bases, with 10 bases spanning the gap. The CDR3 sequence is CASSPGLHQETQYF. DNA for the CDR3: TGTGCCAGCAGCCCAGGACTCCACCAAGAGACCCAGTACTTC. Variable domain in full (rest from reference TRBV9 and TRBJ2-5): DSGVTQTPKHLITATGQRVTLRCSPRSGDLSVYWYQQSLDQGLQFLIQYYNGEERAKGNILERFSAQQFPDLHSELNLSSLELGDSALYFCASSPGLHQETQYFGPGTRLLVL.

The chain links TRBV4-2 to TRBJ2-3; TRBD2 matches 8 bases. The germline V gene encodes CDR1 LGHNA and CDR2 YNFKEQ. The CDR3 is made up of 13 amino acids. With V trimmed by 11 bases and J by 1 base, 5 bases remained unmatched. The CDR3 coding sequence is TGTGCCGTCGGGGGGGGACGCACAGATACGCAGTATTTT. It translates to CAVGGGRTDTQYF.

This clonotype was counted a few times. The J gene is TRBJ2-3, the V gene TRBV2; D is unresolved. V was trimmed by 3 bases and J by 0 bases, leaving 10 bases between them. The CDR3 loop spans 15 amino acids. From germline, CDR1 is SNHLY and CDR2 FYNNEI. CDR3 DNA: TGTGCCAGCAGTGATACGGGTCTTAGCACAGATACGCAGTATTTT. Its protein product is CASSDTGLSTDTQYF.

The gene calls are TRBV12-3 or TRBV12-4 and TRBJ2-4, with 7 bases aligning to TRBD1. CDR3 length: 13 residues. The V and J ends lost 10 bases and 2 bases, in that order; junction bases with no gene match: 5. Written as DNA, the CDR3 is TGTGCCACACAACAGGGGTCCAAAAACATTCAGTACTTC. Encoded protein: CATQQGSKNIQYF.

V and J are TRBV12-3 or TRBV12-4 and TRBJ2-3, with 7 nucleotides matching TRBD2. The length of the CDR3 is 15 residues. Trimming took 3 bases from V and 2 from J; bases not matched to a gene: 5. DNA of the CDR3: TGTGCCAGCAGTTTTTGGGGGGGAGACACAGATACGCAGTATTTT. It translates to CASSFWGGDTDTQYF.

The rearrangement joins TRBV29-1 to TRBJ2-1; D call uncertain. In germline, CDR1 is SQVTM, CDR2 ANQGSEA. The V end lost 4 bases, the J end lost 10 bases, and 17 bases lay between the germline ends. This CDR3 spans 13 amino acids. CDR3 sequence reads: CSVVGSTSMEQFF. The CDR3 DNA is TGCAGCGTTGTGGGTTCCACCAGCATGGAGCAGTTCTTC.

This clonotype has a handful of counts. V and J are TRBV5-1 and TRBJ2-1; D unresolved. The germline CDR1 and CDR2 sequences are SGHRS and YFSETQ. This CDR3 comprises 15 residues. V was cut by 2 bases and J by 0 bases, with 9 bases left in between. DNA for the CDR3: TGCGCCAGCAGCTTCTGGCGGAGCTCCTACAATGAGCAGTTCTTC. It is translated as CASSFWRSSYNEQFF. The whole variable domain, remainder taken from reference TRBV5-1 and TRBJ2-1, is KAGVTQTPRYLIKTRGQQVTLSCSPISGHRSVSWYQQTPGQGLQFLFEYFSETQRNKGNFPGRFSGRQFSNSRSEMNVSTLELGDSALYLCASSFWRSSYNEQFFGPGTRLTVL.

This clonotype was found a few times. The rearrangement links TRBV20-1 to TRBJ2-1; D is possibly TRBD2 (5 bases). Trimming removed 3 bases at V and 0 bases at J, with 12 bases between. The germline CDR1 and CDR2 sequences are DFQATT and SNEGSKA (reference sequence). There are 15 residues in the CDR3. CDR3 sequence (DNA): TGCAGTGCTAGCTCCGACTATTTCTCCTACAATGAGCAGTTCTTC. Translated, it gives CSASSDYFSYNEQFF.

V and J are TRBV6-1 and TRBJ2-5; D might be TRBD1 (6 bases). The CDR3 extends over 15 amino acids. The ends were cut back, 6 bases at V and 0 bases at J, with 14 bases in the middle. The germline gives CDR1 MNHNS, CDR2 SASEGT. The CDR3 loop is CASSRFQGYQETQYF. The CDR3 nucleotides are TGTGCCAGCAGCAGATTTCAGGGGTACCAAGAGACCCAGTACTTC.

At least ten counts were recorded for this clonotype. This rearrangement joins TRBV7-9 to TRBJ1-1, with D maybe TRBD1 (6 bases). V was shortened by 5 bases and J by 8 bases, with 9 bases between the two germline ends. The germline CDR1 and CDR2 sequences are SEHNR and FQNEAQ (reference sequence). The CDR3 runs 11 residues. The CDR3 DNA reads as TGTGCCAGCAGCCGAGACAGGGAAGCTTTCTTT. It is translated as CASSRDREAFF.

In its sample, this clonotype was seen a few times. CDR3: CASSATSGSVGEQYF. For the CDR3, the DNA is TGTGCCAGCAGCGCGACTAGCGGGAGTGTTGGCGAGCAGTACTTC. This chain joins TRBV7-2 and TRBJ2-7; 12 nucleotides agree with TRBD2. The CDR3 length is 15 residues. Germline-derived CDR1 and CDR2 are SGHTA and FQGNSA. Trimming removed 5 bases from V and 6 bases from J; junction bases left unmatched: 8.

The genes are TRBV27 and TRBJ2-7; TRBD1 aligns across 9 bases. J lost 3 bases, V lost 3 bases, and 6 bases had no gene match. This CDR3 has 15 residues. Germline-derived CDR1 and CDR2 are MNHEY and SMNVEV (reference sequence). The DNA for the CDR3 is TGTGCCAGCAGTTTTGGCGGGACAGGGATCTACGAGCAGTACTTC. Protein: CASSFGGTGIYEQYF.